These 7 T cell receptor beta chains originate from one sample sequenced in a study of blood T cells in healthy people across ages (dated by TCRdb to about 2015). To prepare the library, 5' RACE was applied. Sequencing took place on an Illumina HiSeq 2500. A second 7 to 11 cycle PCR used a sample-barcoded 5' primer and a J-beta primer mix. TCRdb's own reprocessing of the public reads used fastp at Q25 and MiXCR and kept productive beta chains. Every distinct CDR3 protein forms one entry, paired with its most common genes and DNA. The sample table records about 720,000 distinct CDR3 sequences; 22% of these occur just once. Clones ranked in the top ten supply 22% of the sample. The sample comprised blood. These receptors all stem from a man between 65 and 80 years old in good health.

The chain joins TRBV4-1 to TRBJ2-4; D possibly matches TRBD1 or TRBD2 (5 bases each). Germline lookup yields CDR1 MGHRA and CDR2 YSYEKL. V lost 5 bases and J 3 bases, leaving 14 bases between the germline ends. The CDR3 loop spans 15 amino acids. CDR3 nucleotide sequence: TGCGCCAGCAGCGGGGATGGGGGTGGCAAAAACATTCAGTACTTC. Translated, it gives CASSGDGGGKNIQYF.

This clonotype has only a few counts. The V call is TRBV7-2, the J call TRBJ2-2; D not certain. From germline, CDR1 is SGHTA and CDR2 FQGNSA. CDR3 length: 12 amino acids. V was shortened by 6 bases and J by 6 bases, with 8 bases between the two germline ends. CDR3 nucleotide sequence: TGTGCCAGCAGACGTAGTGCCGGGGAGCTGTTTTTT. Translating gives CASRRSAGELFF.

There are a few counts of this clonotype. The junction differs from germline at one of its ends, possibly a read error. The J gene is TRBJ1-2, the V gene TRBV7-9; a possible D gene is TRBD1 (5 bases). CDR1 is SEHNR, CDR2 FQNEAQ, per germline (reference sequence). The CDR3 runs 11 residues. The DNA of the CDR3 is TGTGCCAGCAGCCCATCAGAGGGGTACTCCTTC. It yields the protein CASSPSEGYSF. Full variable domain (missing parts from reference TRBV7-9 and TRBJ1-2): DTGVSQNPRHKITKRGQNVTFRCDPISEHNRLYWYRQTLGQGPEFLTYFQNEAQLEKSRLLSDRFSAERPKGSFSTLEIQRTEQGDSAMYLCASSPSEGYSFGSGTRLTVV.

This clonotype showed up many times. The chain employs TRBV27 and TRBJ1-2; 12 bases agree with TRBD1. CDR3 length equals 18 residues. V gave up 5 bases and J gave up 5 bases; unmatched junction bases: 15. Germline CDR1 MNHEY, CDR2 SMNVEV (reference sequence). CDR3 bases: TGTGCCAGCAGTATCGGCCCACCCGGGACAGGGGGCGGGTATGGCTACACCTTC. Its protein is CASSIGPPGTGGGYGYTF.

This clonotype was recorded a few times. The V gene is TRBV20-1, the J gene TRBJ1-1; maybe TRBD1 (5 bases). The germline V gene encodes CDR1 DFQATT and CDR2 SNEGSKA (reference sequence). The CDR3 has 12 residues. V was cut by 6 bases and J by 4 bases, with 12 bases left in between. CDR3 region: CSAATRGTEAFF. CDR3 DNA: TGCAGTGCCGCTACGAGGGGCACTGAAGCTTTCTTT.

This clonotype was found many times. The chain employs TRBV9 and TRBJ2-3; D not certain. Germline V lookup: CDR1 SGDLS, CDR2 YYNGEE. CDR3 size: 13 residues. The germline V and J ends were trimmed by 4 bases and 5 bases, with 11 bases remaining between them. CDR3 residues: CASSPTSGDTQYF. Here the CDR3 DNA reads TGTGCCAGCAGCCCTACCTCGGGAGATACGCAGTATTTT. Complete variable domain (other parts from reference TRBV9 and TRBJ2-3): DSGVTQTPKHLITATGQRVTLRCSPRSGDLSVYWYQQSLDQGLQFLIQYYNGEERAKGNILERFSAQQFPDLHSELNLSSLELGDSALYFCASSPTSGDTQYFGPGTRLTVL.

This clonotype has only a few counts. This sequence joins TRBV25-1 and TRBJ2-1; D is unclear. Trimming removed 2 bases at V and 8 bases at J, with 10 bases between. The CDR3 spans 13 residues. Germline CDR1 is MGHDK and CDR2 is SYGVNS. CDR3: CASSEPGLDEQFF. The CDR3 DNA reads TGTGCCAGCAGTGAACCTGGCTTGGATGAGCAGTTCTTC. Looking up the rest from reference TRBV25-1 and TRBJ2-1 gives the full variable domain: EADIYQTPRYLVIGTGKKITLECSQTMGHDKMYWYQQDPGMELHLIHYSYGVNSTEKGDLSSESTVSRIRTEHFPLTLESARPSHTSQYLCASSEPGLDEQFFGPGTRLTVL.